A selection of T cell receptor beta chains follows, all from one sample in a study of T-cell reconstitution after alpha-beta-depleted transplantation in children. MiXCR, run by TCRdb on the PCR reads, gives a single entry per CDR3 protein. The sample records approximately 97,000 distinct CDR3 sequences, roughly 7.1% being singletons. Source: PBMCs, taken before TCRalphabeta/CD19-depleted stem cell transplant. Source of these receptors: a boy aged 2 to 10 with acute lymphoblastic leukemia, due to receive a stem cell transplant. CDR3s include the opening cysteine and the closing phenylalanine or tryptophan. The order of the fields is clone size, D gene, V gene, CDR3 length, J gene, CDR3 DNA, CDR3 protein. The D gene is left open where the match is weak. For some rows the clone size is stated as once, few or many, or as a class when expanded; others skip it.

few	TRBD1	TRBV7-2	14	TRBJ2-5	TGTGCCAGCAGCCTACGGACAGGGGGACAGACCCAGTACTTC	CASSLRTGGQTQYF
few	.	TRBV6-2/TRBV6-3	15	TRBJ1-5	TGTGCCAGCAGTAACCCGGGGGGTTACTATCAGCCCCAGCATTTT	CASSNPGGYYQPQHF
many	TRBD2	TRBV12-3/TRBV12-4	16	TRBJ2-3	TGTGCCAGCAGTCGCCCGGGACTAGCGGGTTTAGATACGCAGTATTTT	CASSRPGLAGLDTQYF
few	TRBD2	TRBV7-3	17	TRBJ2-3	TGTGCCAGCAGCTTAAGGGGCGGGGGGTACAGGTCAGATACGCAGTATTTT	CASSLRGGGYRSDTQYF
few	.	TRBV4-3	15	TRBJ1-6	TGCGCCAGCAGCCAAGTTGGCCCCCCTGGTTCACCCCTCCACTTT	CASSQVGPPGSPLHF
many	TRBD1	TRBV12-5	15	TRBJ1-1	TGTGCTAGTGGTTTGGTATTGGACAGGGCTTCCCAAGCTTTCTTT	CASGLVLDRASQAFF
.	.	TRBV6-6	11	TRBJ1-2	TGTGCCAGCAGTAGGGTCGATGGCTACACCTTC	CASSRVDGYTF
few	.	TRBV29-1	12	TRBJ1-2	TGCAGCGTTGAGGGCCCTAACTATGGCTACACCTTC	CSVEGPNYGYTF
.	.	TRBV20-1	14	TRBJ1-5	TGCAGTGCTCAAGCCCTCTCGAGCAATCAGCCCCAGCATTTT	CSAQALSSNQPQHF
.	TRBD2	TRBV6-4	15	TRBJ2-1	TGTGCCAGCAGTGGCACTGGCGGGGGGCAGGATGAGCAGTTCTTC	CASSGTGGGQDEQFF
few	TRBD1	TRBV7-2	17	TRBJ1-5	TGTGCCAGCAGCCCTGGGACAGGCGGGAGTGGAGGTCAGCCCCAGCATTTT	CASSPGTGGSGGQPQHF
many	.	TRBV3-1	14	TRBJ1-2	TGTGCCAGCAGCCAAGGGGACGGAGTCTATGGCTACACCTTC	CASSQGDGVYGYTF
.	.	TRBV6-2/TRBV6-3	14	TRBJ2-1	TGTGCCAGCTCGTACCGGGGCGCGTACAATGAGCAGTTCTTC	CASSYRGAYNEQFF
many	.	TRBV28	12	TRBJ1-2	TGTGCCAGCAGTTTATTCAGGGGAGGCTACACCTTC	CASSLFRGGYTF
many	TRBD1	TRBV7-2	13	TRBJ1-2	TGTGCCAGCAGCTCACGGACAGGCAATGGCTACACCTTC	CASSSRTGNGYTF
few	TRBD1	TRBV5-1	17	TRBJ1-1	TGCGCCAGCAGCCCGGGGACAGGGGGGAGTTTGAACACTGAAGCTTTCTTT	CASSPGTGGSLNTEAFF